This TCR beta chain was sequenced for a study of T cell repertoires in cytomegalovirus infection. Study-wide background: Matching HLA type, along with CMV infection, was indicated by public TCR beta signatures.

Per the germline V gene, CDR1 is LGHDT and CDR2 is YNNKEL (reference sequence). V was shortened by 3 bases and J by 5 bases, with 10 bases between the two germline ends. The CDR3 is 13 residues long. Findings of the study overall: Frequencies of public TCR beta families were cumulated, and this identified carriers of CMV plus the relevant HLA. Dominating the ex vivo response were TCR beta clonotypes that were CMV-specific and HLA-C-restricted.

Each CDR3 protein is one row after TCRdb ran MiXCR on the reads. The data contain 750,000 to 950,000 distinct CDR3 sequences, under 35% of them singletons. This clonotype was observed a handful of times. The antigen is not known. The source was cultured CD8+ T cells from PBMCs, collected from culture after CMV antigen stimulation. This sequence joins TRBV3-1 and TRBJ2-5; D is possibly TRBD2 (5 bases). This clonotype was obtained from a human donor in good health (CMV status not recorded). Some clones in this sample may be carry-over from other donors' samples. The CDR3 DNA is TGTGCCAGCAGCCACTCCCTAGCCGAGACCCAGTACTTC. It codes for CASSHSLAETQYF.